This T cell receptor (beta chain) was sequenced during a study of shared clonotypes between healthy human individuals. The donor cohort consisted entirely of Caucasian adults residing in Nashville, Tennessee. Clones were read by immunoSEQ multiplex PCR, and TCRdb kept only the in-frame ones, dropping some. This sample has some 1.4 million clones, with roughly 96% found just once. Trimming took off 7 bases at V and 0 bases at J, with 6 bases between the two ends. This CDR3 has 12 residues. The V gene's germline CDR1 is MDHEN and CDR2 SYDVKM. V gene TRBV28 combines with J gene TRBJ1-2; D gene ambiguous. This clonotype was sampled from a man between 25 and 39 years old in good health. The sample consisted of naive CD4+ T cells sorted from blood. Described subset: CD45RA+ positively selected. CDR3 loop: CASNRPNYGYTF. The CDR3 coding sequence is TGTGCCAGCAACCGACCTAACTATGGCTACACCTTC.